These T cell receptor beta chains were read from a single sample in a study of blood T cell repertoires in COVID-19. TCRdb's copy holds only in-frame clones and misses some; the assay was immunoSEQ multiplex PCR. The sample consists of about 400,000 clones, 75% to 90% of them appearing once. Sequencing used peripheral blood. These receptors all come from a woman aged 30 to 39 with active or convalescent COVID-19. CDR3s include the opening cysteine and the closing phenylalanine or tryptophan. Fields, in order: D gene, V gene, CDR3 length, J gene, clone size, CDR3 DNA, CDR3 protein. A D gene is named only where the DNA matches it firmly. The listing skips clone size in some rows; elsewhere it reads once, few, many or a size class.

d_gene: TRBD1; v_gene: TRBV10-3; len: 16; j_gene: TRBJ1-2; abundance: -; CDR3nt: TGTGCCATCAGTGACCCGACAGGGTCGGGGCGCTATGGCTACACCTTC; CDR3aa: CAISDPTGSGRYGYTF
d_gene: -; v_gene: TRBV30; len: 16; j_gene: TRBJ1-1; abundance: -; CDR3nt: TGTGCCCCCACTGACGTTGGAGTCCCTTTCGACACTGAAGCTTTCTTT; CDR3aa: CAPTDVGVPFDTEAFF
d_gene: TRBD1; v_gene: TRBV3-1/TRBV3-2; len: 14; j_gene: TRBJ1-2; abundance: -; CDR3nt: TGTGCCAGCAGCCAAGGACAGGGGTGGTATGGCTACACCTTC; CDR3aa: CASSQGQGWYGYTF
d_gene: TRBD2; v_gene: TRBV27; len: 15; j_gene: TRBJ2-2; abundance: -; CDR3nt: TGTGCCAGCAGTTTACGGGGAGGGGCCACCGGGGAGCTGTTTTTT; CDR3aa: CASSLRGGATGELFF
d_gene: -; v_gene: TRBV7-9; len: 15; j_gene: TRBJ2-2; abundance: few; CDR3nt: TGTGCCAGCAGCCCCGGGGCTAGCGTACCCGGGAAGCTGTTTTTT; CDR3aa: CASSPGASVPGKLFF
d_gene: TRBD1; v_gene: TRBV9; len: 15; j_gene: TRBJ1-2; abundance: -; CDR3nt: TGTGCCAGCAGCGTATCGACAGGGCAGGCCTATGGCTACACCTTC; CDR3aa: CASSVSTGQAYGYTF
d_gene: TRBD2; v_gene: TRBV27; len: 15; j_gene: TRBJ2-5; abundance: once; CDR3nt: TGTGCCAGCAGTTCCCTAGCGGGAGGGGCGGAGACCCAGTACTTC; CDR3aa: CASSSLAGGAETQYF
d_gene: -; v_gene: TRBV11-2; len: 15; j_gene: TRBJ2-2; abundance: once; CDR3nt: TGTGCCAGCAGCCCCATACTGATAGCCACCGGGGAGCTGTTTTTT; CDR3aa: CASSPILIATGELFF
d_gene: TRBD2; v_gene: TRBV6-6; len: 16; j_gene: TRBJ2-7; abundance: -; CDR3nt: TGTGCCAGCAGTGGCCGGACTAGCGGGAGCTCCTACGAGCAGTACTTC; CDR3aa: CASSGRTSGSSYEQYF
d_gene: TRBD2; v_gene: TRBV5-1; len: 14; j_gene: TRBJ2-7; abundance: -; CDR3nt: TGCGCCAGCAGCGAGGGACTAGCGGAGGCGGGGCAGTACTTC; CDR3aa: CASSEGLAEAGQYF
d_gene: -; v_gene: TRBV3-1/TRBV3-2; len: 11; j_gene: TRBJ2-1; abundance: -; CDR3nt: TGTGCCAGCAGCCGGCCAAATGAGCAGTTCTTC; CDR3aa: CASSRPNEQFF
d_gene: -; v_gene: TRBV21-1; len: 17; j_gene: TRBJ2-3; abundance: -; CDR3nt: TGTGCCAGCAGCAAAGCCTACCCACCGGGGGGCACAGATACGCAGTATTTT; CDR3aa: CASSKAYPPGGTDTQYF
d_gene: TRBD2; v_gene: TRBV3-1/TRBV3-2; len: 15; j_gene: TRBJ2-1; abundance: -; CDR3nt: TGTGCCAGCAGCCCACCGGGGGGGGCCTACAATGAGCAGTTCTTC; CDR3aa: CASSPPGGAYNEQFF
d_gene: -; v_gene: TRBV5-1; len: 15; j_gene: TRBJ2-1; abundance: once; CDR3nt: TGCGCCAGCAGCTTGGCCTCTAGCGCCTACAATGAGCAGTTCTTC; CDR3aa: CASSLASSAYNEQFF
d_gene: -; v_gene: TRBV5-8; len: 15; j_gene: TRBJ2-6; abundance: -; CDR3nt: TGTGCCAGCGCCAGACGGGGGTCCGGGGCCAACGTCCTGACTTTC; CDR3aa: CASARRGSGANVLTF
d_gene: TRBD1; v_gene: TRBV6-1; len: 16; j_gene: TRBJ1-1; abundance: -; CDR3nt: TGTGCCAGCAGTGGCGCGACAGGGGCGATGAACACTGAAGCTTTCTTT; CDR3aa: CASSGATGAMNTEAFF
d_gene: TRBD1; v_gene: TRBV11-2; len: 15; j_gene: TRBJ2-7; abundance: -; CDR3nt: TGTGCCAGCAGCTTAGCGGGACAGGGGGCATCCGAGCAGTACTTC; CDR3aa: CASSLAGQGASEQYF
d_gene: -; v_gene: TRBV7-9; len: 15; j_gene: TRBJ1-3; abundance: -; CDR3nt: TGTGCCAGCAGCTTAGAGTGCAGGGCTGGAAACACCATATATTTT; CDR3aa: CASSLECRAGNTIYF
d_gene: TRBD1; v_gene: TRBV5-4; len: 14; j_gene: TRBJ2-4; abundance: -; CDR3nt: TGTGCCAGCAGCTTGAGGGACAGGGAAAACATTCAGTACTTC; CDR3aa: CASSLRDRENIQYF